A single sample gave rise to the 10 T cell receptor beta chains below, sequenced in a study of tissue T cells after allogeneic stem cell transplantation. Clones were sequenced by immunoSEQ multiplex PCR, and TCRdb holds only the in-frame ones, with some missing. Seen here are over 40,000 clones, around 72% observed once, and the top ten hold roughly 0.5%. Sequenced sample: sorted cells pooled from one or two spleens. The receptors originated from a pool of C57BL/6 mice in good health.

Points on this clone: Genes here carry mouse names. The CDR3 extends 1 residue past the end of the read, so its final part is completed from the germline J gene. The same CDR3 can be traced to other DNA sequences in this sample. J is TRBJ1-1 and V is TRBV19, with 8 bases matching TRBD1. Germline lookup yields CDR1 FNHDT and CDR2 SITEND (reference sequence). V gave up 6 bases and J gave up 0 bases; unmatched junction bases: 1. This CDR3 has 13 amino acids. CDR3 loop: CASKGQANTEVFF. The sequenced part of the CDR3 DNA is TGTGCCAGCAAGGGACAGGCAAACACAGAAGTCTTC.

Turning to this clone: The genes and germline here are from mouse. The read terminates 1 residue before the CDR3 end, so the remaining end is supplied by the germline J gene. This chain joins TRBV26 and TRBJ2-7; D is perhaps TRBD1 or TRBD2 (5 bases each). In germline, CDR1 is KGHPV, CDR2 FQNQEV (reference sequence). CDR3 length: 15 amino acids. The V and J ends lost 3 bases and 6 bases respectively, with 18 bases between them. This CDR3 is CASSLGAGPLIEQYF. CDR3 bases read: TGTGCCAGCAGTCTCGGGGCAGGGCCCCTTATTGAACAGTAC.

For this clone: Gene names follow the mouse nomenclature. CDR3 bases read: TGTGCCAGCAGCCAGAGACTGGGGGGGAGTGCAGAAACGCTGTAT. Translation: CASSQRLGGSAETLY. The full CDR3 protein reads CASSQRLGGSAETLYF. The rearrangement links TRBV5 to TRBJ2-3; 11 nucleotides match TRBD2. The read ends 1 residue shy of where the CDR3 ends; the end is completed using the germline J gene. The ends lost 3 bases at V and 0 bases at J; junction bases unmatched: 2. The CDR3 has 16 amino acids. Germline values: CDR1 LGHNA, CDR2 YNLKQL (reference sequence).

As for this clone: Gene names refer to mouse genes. This CDR3 reads CATGTGGQSYAEQFF. CDR3 DNA, as far as it was read: TGTGCCACCGGGACTGGGGGACAATCCTATGCTGAGCAGTTC. The chain has TRBV13-1 and TRBJ2-1, with 11 bases identical to TRBD2. The CDR3 end is not reached by the read, which stops 1 residue before it; the germline J gene fills it in. The CDR3 has 15 residues. The V gene end was trimmed by 9 bases and the J gene end by 3 bases; junction bases not matched to a gene: 8. Per germline, CDR1 NSHNY and CDR2 SYGAGN.

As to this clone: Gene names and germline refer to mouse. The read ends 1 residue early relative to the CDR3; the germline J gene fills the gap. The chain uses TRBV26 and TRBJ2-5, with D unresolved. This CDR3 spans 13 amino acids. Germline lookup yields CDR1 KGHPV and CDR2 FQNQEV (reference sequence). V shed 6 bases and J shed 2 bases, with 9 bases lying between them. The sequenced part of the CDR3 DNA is TGTGCCAGCAGGCCCCGGGCCCAAGACACCCAGTAC. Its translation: CASRPRAQDTQY. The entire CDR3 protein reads CASRPRAQDTQYF.

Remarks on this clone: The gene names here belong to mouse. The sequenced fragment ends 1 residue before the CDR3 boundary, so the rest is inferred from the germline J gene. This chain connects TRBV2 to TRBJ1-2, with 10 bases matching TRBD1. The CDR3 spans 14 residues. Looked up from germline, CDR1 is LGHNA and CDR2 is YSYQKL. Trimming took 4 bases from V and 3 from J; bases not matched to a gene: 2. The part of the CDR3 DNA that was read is TGTGCCAGCAGCCTGGGACAGGGGTACTCCGACTACACC. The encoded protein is CASSLGQGYSDYT. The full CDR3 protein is CASSLGQGYSDYTF.

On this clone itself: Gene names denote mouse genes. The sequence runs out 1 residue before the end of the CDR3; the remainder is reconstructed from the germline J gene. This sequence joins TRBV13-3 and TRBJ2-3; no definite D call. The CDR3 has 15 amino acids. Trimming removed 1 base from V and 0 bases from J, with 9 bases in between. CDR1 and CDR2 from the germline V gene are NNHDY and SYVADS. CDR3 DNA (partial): TGTGCCAGCAGTGATCGCCAGAATAGTGCAGAAACGCTGTAT. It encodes CASSDRQNSAETLY. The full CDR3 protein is CASSDRQNSAETLYF.

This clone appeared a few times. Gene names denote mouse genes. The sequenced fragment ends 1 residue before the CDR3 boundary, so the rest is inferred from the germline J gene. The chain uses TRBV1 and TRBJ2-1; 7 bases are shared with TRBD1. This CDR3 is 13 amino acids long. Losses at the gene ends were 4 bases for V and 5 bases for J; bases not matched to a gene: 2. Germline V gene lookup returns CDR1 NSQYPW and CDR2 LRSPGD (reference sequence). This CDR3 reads CTCSGTGHAEQFF. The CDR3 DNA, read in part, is TGCACCTGCAGTGGGACAGGACATGCTGAGCAGTTC.

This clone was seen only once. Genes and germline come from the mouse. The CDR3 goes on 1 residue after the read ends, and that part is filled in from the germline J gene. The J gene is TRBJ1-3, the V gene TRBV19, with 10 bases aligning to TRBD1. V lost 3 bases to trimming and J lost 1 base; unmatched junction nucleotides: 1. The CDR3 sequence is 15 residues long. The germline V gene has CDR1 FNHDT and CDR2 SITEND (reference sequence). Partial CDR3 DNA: TGTGCCAGCAGTAAGGGACAGGGGTCTGGAAATACGCTCTAT. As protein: CASSKGQGSGNTLY. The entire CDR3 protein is CASSKGQGSGNTLYF.

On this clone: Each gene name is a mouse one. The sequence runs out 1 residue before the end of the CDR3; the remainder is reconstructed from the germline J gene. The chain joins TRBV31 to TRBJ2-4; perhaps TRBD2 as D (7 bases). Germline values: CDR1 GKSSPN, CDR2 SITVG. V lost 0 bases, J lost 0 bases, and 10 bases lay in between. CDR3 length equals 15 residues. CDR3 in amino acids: CAWSLWGASQNTLYF. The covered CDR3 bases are TGTGCCTGGAGTCTTTGGGGGGCGAGTCAAAACACCTTGTAC.